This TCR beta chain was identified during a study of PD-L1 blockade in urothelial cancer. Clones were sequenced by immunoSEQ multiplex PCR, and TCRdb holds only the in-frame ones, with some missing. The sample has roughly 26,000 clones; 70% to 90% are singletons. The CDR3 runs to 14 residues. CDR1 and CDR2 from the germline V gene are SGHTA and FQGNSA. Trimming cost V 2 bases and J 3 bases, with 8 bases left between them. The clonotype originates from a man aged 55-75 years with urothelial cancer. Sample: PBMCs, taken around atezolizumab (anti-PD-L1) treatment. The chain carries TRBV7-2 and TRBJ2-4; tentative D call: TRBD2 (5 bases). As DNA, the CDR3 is TGTGCCAGCAGCTTAAACCGGGGCAAAAACATTCAGTACTTC. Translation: CASSLNRGKNIQYF.